These T cell receptor beta chains were read from a single sample in a study of technical replicates of blood from a few donors. This table comes from immunoSEQ multiplex PCR, and its TCRdb copy is limited to in-frame clones, with some not included. The data hold tens of thousands of clones, with around 90% observed a single time. Input material: T cells isolated from PBMCs. All receptors derive from a human donor in good health. Both conserved end residues are part of each CDR3. The D gene is left open where the match is weak.

v_gene	j_gene	d_gene	CDR3nt	CDR3aa
TRBV11-2	TRBJ1-4	NA	TGTGCCAGCAGCTTTGGGTCAGGGATAAATGAAAAACTGTTTTTT	CASSFGSGINEKLFF
TRBV5-1	TRBJ1-2	TRBD1	TGCGCCAGCACCCAGACAGGGGGTGATGGCTACACCTTC	CASTQTGGDGYTF
TRBV6-5	TRBJ1-1	NA	TGTGCCACTTTAAGAGCCCAGGGGTGGACTGAAGCTTTCTTT	CATLRAQGWTEAFF
TRBV30	TRBJ2-1	TRBD2	TGTGCCTGGGGACTAGCGGGGGGGTACAATGAGCAGTTCTTC	CAWGLAGGYNEQFF
TRBV9	TRBJ2-1	TRBD2	TGTGCCAGCCGTTCTCTAGCGGGCTACAATGAGCAGTTCTTC	CASRSLAGYNEQFF
TRBV5-1	TRBJ2-2	TRBD2	TGCGCCAGCAGCATTAGCGGGAGCACCGGGGAGCTGTTTTTT	CASSISGSTGELFF
TRBV5-6	TRBJ2-7	NA	TGTGCCAGCAGCTTATACGGGGTAGACTACGAGCAGTACTTC	CASSLYGVDYEQYF
TRBV6-1	TRBJ1-2	NA	NA	CASSTSTGLRAYTF
TRBV5-1	TRBJ2-7	TRBD1	TGCGCCAGCTCCCTTAGACAGGGGGACTACGAGCAGTACTTC	CASSLRQGDYEQYF
TRBV11-2	TRBJ2-3	NA	TGTGCCAGCAGCTCCATCCAGGGACACCTCACAGATACGCAGTATTTT	CASSSIQGHLTDTQYF
TRBV28	TRBJ2-4	TRBD1	TGTGCCAGCAGCCTGACAGGGGGCGGATGGAACATTCAGTACTTC	CASSLTGGGWNIQYF
TRBV7-9	TRBJ2-7	TRBD1	TGTGCCAGCACCTCAGGGACAGGGGGCGAGCAGTACTTC	CASTSGTGGEQYF
TRBV10-3	TRBJ1-1	TRBD1	TGTGCCATCAGCGAAGGGACAGGGAATAGTGAAGCTTTCTTT	CAISEGTGNSEAFF
TRBV25-1	TRBJ2-5	TRBD1	TGTGCCAGCGCCAAAGGACAGGGGGAGACCCAGTACTTC	CASAKGQGETQYF
TRBV6-6	TRBJ2-7	TRBD1	TGTGCCACAGAACAGGGGTACGAGCAGTACTTC	CATEQGYEQYF
TRBV7-9	TRBJ2-1	TRBD2	TGTGCCAGCAGCTCCGGGACTAGCGGATACAATGAGCAGTTCTTC	CASSSGTSGYNEQFF
TRBV5-4	TRBJ2-3	TRBD1	TGTGCCAGCTGGGACAGGGGAGATACGCAGTATTTT	CASWDRGDTQYF
TRBV28	TRBJ2-7	NA	TGTGCCAGCAGTTCCACCTACGAGCAGTACTTC	CASSSTYEQYF
TRBV2	TRBJ2-1	NA	TGTGCCAGCGGGGAACAGGGAAGGAATGAGCAGTTCTTC	CASGEQGRNEQFF
TRBV7-6	TRBJ2-1	NA	TGTGCCAGCAGCTTAGCCGTCCTCGTCCCGAGGATCAATGAGCAGTTCTTC	CASSLAVLVPRINEQFF